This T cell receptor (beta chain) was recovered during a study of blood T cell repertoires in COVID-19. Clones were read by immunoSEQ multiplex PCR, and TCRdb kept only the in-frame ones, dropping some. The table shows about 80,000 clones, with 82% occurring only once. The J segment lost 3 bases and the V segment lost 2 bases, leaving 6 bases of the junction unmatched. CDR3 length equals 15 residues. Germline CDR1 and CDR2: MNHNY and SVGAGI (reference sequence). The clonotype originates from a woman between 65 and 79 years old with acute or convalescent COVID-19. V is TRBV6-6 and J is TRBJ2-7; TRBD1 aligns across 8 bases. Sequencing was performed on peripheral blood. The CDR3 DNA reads TGTGCCAGCAGTTACGTACAGGGGGTGTACTACGAGCAGTACTTC. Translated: CASSYVQGVYYEQYF.